The rows below give T cell receptor beta chains drawn from one sample of a study of immune evolution from preneoplasia to lung adenocarcinoma. TCRdb keeps only in-frame clones here, not all; method: immunoSEQ multiplex PCR. The data contain roughly 5,200 clones, around four fifths of them singletons. Sequencing was done on a sample of FFPE normal lung tissue adjacent to the tumor. The receptor source for this set is a person aged 50-75 years with lung adenocarcinoma. Both conserved end residues are trimmed from each CDR3. Fields, in order: CDR3 protein, J gene, D gene, V gene. D genes are given only for firm matches.

ASSTRTGHHQPQH	TRBJ1-5	.	TRBV2
ASTPQGQVNYGYT	TRBJ1-2	TRBD1	TRBV2
ASSWDYGYT	TRBJ1-2	.	TRBV5-6
ASSQRQGAFINYGYT	TRBJ1-2	TRBD1	TRBV4-1
ASTADRLYGYT	TRBJ1-2	.	TRBV6-5
ASSDSPGGSTDTQY	TRBJ2-3	TRBD2	TRBV6-4
ATSLRGDYGYT	TRBJ1-2	.	TRBV15
ASSLPSEKLF	TRBJ1-4	.	TRBV5-1
ASSLFGGAMAGELF	TRBJ2-2	.	TRBV7-9
ASSQVLGDWENEQF	TRBJ2-1	.	TRBV4-1
ASSGWDRGRNEQF	TRBJ2-1	TRBD1	TRBV6-1
ASSYGAAQY	TRBJ2-7	.	TRBV6-6
ASSLEENTEAF	TRBJ1-1	.	TRBV5-4
AGKTQGRGYT	TRBJ1-2	.	TRBV28